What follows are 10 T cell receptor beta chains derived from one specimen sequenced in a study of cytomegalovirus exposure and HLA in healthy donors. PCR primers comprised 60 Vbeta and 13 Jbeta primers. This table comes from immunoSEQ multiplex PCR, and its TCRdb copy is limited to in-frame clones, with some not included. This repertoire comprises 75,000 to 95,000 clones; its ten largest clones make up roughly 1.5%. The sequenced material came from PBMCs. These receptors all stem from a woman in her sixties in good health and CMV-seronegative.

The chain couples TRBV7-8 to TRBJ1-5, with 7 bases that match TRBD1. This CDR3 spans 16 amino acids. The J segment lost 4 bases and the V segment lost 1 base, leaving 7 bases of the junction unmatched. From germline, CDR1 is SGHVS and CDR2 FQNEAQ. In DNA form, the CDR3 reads TGTGCCAGCAGCTTAGGAAGGGGGCTAGGGAATCAGCCCCAGCATTTT. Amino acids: CASSLGRGLGNQPQHF.

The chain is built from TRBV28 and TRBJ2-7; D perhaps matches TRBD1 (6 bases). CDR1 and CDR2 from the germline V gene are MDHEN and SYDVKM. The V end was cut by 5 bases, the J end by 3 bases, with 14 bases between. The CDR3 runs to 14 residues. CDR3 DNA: TGTGCCAGCAGTCCAGGGGCAGGTTTCTACGAGCAGTACTTC. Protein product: CASSPGAGFYEQYF.

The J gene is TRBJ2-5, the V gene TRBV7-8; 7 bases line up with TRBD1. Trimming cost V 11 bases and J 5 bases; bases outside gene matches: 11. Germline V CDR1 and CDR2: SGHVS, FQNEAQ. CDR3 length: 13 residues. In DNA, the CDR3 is TGTGCCGGAAAACAGGGGCCGGGGGAGACCCAGTACTTC. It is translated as CAGKQGPGETQYF. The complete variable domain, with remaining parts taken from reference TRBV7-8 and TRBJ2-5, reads GAGVSQSPRYKVAKRGQDVALRCDPISGHVSLFWYQQALGQGPEFLTYFQNEAQLDKSGLPSDRFFAERPEGSVSTLKIQRTQQEDSAVYLCAGKQGPGETQYFGPGTRLLVL.

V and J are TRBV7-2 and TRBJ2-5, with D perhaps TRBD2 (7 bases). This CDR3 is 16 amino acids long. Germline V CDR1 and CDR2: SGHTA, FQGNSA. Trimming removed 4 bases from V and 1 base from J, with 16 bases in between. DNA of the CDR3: TGTGCCAGCAGCTCCGGGGGGACACCCAGCCAAGAGACCCAGTACTTC. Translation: CASSSGGTPSQETQYF.

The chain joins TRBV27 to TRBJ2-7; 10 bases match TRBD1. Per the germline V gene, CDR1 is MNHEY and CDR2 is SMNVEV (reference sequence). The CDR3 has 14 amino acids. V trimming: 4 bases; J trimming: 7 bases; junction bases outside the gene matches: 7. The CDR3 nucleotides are TGTGCCAGCAGTTGGGACAGGGGCTCTGGTGAGCAGTACTTC. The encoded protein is CASSWDRGSGEQYF.

CDR3 coding DNA: TGTGCCAGTAAACCGCCGGGACAGACTTACGAGCAGTACTTC. It codes for CASKPPGQTYEQYF. This chain joins TRBV19 and TRBJ2-5, with 7 bases matching TRBD1. TRBJ2-7 explains the end of the DNA better; the J call may be wrong. The CDR3 length is 14 residues. CDR1 and CDR2 (germline): LNHDA, SQIVND (reference sequence).

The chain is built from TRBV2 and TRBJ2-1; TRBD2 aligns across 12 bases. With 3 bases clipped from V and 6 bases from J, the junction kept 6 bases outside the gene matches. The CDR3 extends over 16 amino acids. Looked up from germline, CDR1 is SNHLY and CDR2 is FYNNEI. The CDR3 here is CASSEVGLAGFNEQFF. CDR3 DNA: TGTGCCAGCAGTGAGGTAGGACTAGCGGGATTCAATGAGCAGTTCTTC.

The CDR3 DNA follows: TGTGCCAGCCTAGGGGCTAGCGGATACAATGAGCAGTTCTTC. It encodes CASLGASGYNEQFF. The rearrangement links TRBV28 to TRBJ2-1; 7 bases agree with TRBD2. J lost 4 bases, V lost 8 bases, and 8 bases had no gene match. This CDR3 is built from 14 residues. CDR1 is MDHEN, CDR2 SYDVKM, per germline.

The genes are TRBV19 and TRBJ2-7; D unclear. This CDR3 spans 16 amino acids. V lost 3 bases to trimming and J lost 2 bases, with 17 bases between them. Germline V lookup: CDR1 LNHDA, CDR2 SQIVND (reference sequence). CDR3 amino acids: CASSIHRGEVPYEQYF. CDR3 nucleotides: TGTGCCAGTAGTATCCACCGAGGAGAAGTCCCCTACGAGCAGTACTTC.

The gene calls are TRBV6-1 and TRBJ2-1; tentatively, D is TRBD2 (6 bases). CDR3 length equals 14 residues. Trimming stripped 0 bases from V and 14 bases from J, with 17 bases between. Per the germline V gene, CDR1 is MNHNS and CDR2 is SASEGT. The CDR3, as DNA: TGTGCCAGCAGTGAAGCGGGGGTAGCGGCGGTGGAGTTCTTC. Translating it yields CASSEAGVAAVEFF.